This T cell receptor (beta chain) is from a study of shared clonotypes between healthy human individuals (dated by TCRdb to about 2020). About the study as a whole: The cohort included a few men and a couple of women between 18 and 49 years of age. For each donor, three plates each were used for CD4 naive and CD4 memory, two plates were used for CD8 naive, and one plate was used for CD8 memory. To estimate repertoire size and how much clonotypes are shared between individuals, the study performed deep sequencing of blood TCR repertoires from about 5 healthy adults. Libraries were prepared and TCR repertoires were sequenced by different laboratories using diverse techniques, in order to increase sequencing depth and limit assay-specific biases. Leukapheresis yielded between about 0.94 and 8.9 billion PBMCs per donor. Study-wide findings and limitations: Rarefaction of sorted-subset datasets indicated incomplete sequencing despite the large sequencing depth. Sharing across a handful of donors was observed for approximately 5% of naive CD4, 3% to 4% of naive CD8, around 2.5% of memory CD4, and over 0.3% of memory CD8 clonotypes. Estimated clonotype richness was generally larger for naive than for memory subsets. Sampling was restricted to blood, and TCR repertoires in tissue are likely to differ from TCR repertoires in blood. Because the study included a small number of donors, the genetic and exposure-history diversity represented was limited. Compared with non-shared clonotypes, the clonotypes found in all four sorted-subset donors had higher generation probabilities. Based on pairwise subsampling, the degree of clonotype sharing among donors was expected to be affected by sequencing depth.

TCR CDR3 regions were amplified from genomic DNA by multiplex PCR using the deep immunoSEQ assay. Genomic DNA extracted from each cell subset was distributed evenly over all wells of several immunoSEQ 96-well plates, and each plate served as one replicate. For sorted subsets, around 200 ng genomic DNA, equal to 25,000 to 35,000 T cell genomes, was loaded into each replicate PCR. Purified libraries were quantified with a Qubit 3.0 fluorometer, sized on a Bioanalyzer 2100, and re-quantified with the KAPA Library Quantification kit. Each immunoSEQ 96-well plate was sequenced on its own single-read 150-cycle Illumina NextSeq 550 flow cell. In the original analysis: Because only junctional sequences without quality scores were contained in the immunoSEQ output, filtering matching that applied to full-length reads could not be performed. Sequences were annotated with PyIR, a Python wrapper for IgBLAST v1.9, using IMGT germline references to assign V/J genes and CDR3. Reads were removed for weak V/J assignments (E-value above 1e-6), missing CDR3, stop codons, out-of-frame junctions, or ambiguous translated residues. V3J clonotypes were defined as sequences sharing an identical inferred V gene, J gene, and CDR3 amino acid sequence. Percentage overlap between repertoires was calculated by dividing the number of shared unique clonotypes by the size of the smaller repertoire. Three approaches were used to assess repertoire richness: RTK rarefaction, the Chao1 estimator, and Recon v2.1 estimates of unobserved clonotypes. Generation probabilities for all TCRbeta clonotypes obtained by the gDNA method from a handful of donors were computed using OLGA. Imported from immuneACCESS, the table was reduced by TCRdb to in-frame sequences with V and J called. These copies leave out some clones; in studies compared against another copy, an unresolved V gene accounts for under half, and the cause of the remainder is not known. The V and J calls and clone size come from that table; D and trimming were worked out from the DNA. For this sample the table gives about 1 million clones, of which approximately 72% were detected only once. The ten largest clones take up approximately 1.5% of the sample.

The donors were healthy, HIV-negative adults with no recently reported acute infections or vaccinations. All donors were Caucasian adults living in Nashville, Tennessee, USA. CD4+ T cells were enriched through magnetic negative selection, after which naive cells were positively selected on CD45RA and the remaining negative fraction served as the memory subset. Blood was collected by leukapheresis, and PBMCs were isolated by Ficoll-Histopaque density gradient centrifugation and then cryopreserved in liquid nitrogen vapor phase. Purity and quantity of every magnetically sorted T cell population were checked by analytical flow cytometry. From each sorted fraction, genomic DNA was isolated and quantified by UV absorbance on a Nanodrop 2000c. Concerning this clone: The antigen it recognizes is unknown. No quality values exist for individual bases; no much larger clone is one base distant.

Cut back by 6 bases and 4 bases, the V and J ends lie 8 bases apart. The CDR3 runs 12 amino acids, cysteine and phenylalanine included. Here the CDR3 DNA is all that survives: 36 bases in frame from base 1. The germline V gene (reference sequence) provides CDR1 MNHNY and CDR2 SVGAGI. The sample comprised memory CD4+ T cells sorted from blood. The cell subset or site tag for this specimen amounts to: CD45RA-negative fraction. The chain was built from TRBV6-6 and TRBJ2-3, with the D gene not clear enough to name. This TCR derives from a man younger than 35 in good health. Read as DNA, the sequence is TGTGCCAGCAGGGCGAGTGCAGATACGCAGTATTTT. Its translation reads: CASRASADTQYF.